One sample yielded the 24 T cell receptor beta chains listed below, sequenced in a study of post-analysis software for immune sequencing data. The study, taken as a whole, reports: Four to six TRBV segments (TRBV5-6, TRBV5-1 and TRBV20-1 among them) occurred more frequently in patients than in controls.

TCR beta cDNA libraries included unique molecular identifiers. Each CDR3 protein is one row after TCRdb ran MiXCR on the PCR reads. The sample has some 800,000 distinct CDR3 sequences; 46% are singletons. These receptors' targets are unknown. What was sequenced was blood. The receptors stem from a girl aged 10-17 years with multiple sclerosis.

The gene calls are TRBV20-1 and TRBJ2-3; tentative D call: TRBD2 (6 bases). V was clipped by 1 base and J by 8 bases, with 19 bases between them. The germline gives CDR1 DFQATT, CDR2 SNEGSKA (reference sequence). CDR3 length: 15 amino acids. As DNA, the CDR3 is TGCAGTGCTAGAGTCTCCTCGGGAGTGGGTGGTACGCAGTATTTT. It codes for CSARVSSGVGGTQYF.

Comment on this clonotype: Mismatch with germline at one junction end may stem from a read error. The CDR3 protein is CAVSEAGGNYGYTF. CDR3 DNA sequence: TGTGCCGTCAGTGAGGCAGGGGGCAACTATGGCTACACCTTC. J is TRBJ1-2 and V is TRBV10-3; 8 bases match TRBD1. The CDR3 runs to 14 residues. Germline lookup yields CDR1 ENHRY and CDR2 SYGVKD.

The rearrangement links TRBV28 to TRBJ2-7; D call uncertain. There are 13 residues in the CDR3. Trimming stripped 5 bases from V and 2 bases from J, with 10 bases between. Germline V lookup: CDR1 MDHEN, CDR2 SYDVKM. For the CDR3, the DNA is TGTGCCAGCAGTCCCCATTGGGCCTACGAGCAGTACTTC. Amino acids: CASSPHWAYEQYF.

The V gene is TRBV10-3, the J gene TRBJ2-3; possibly TRBD2 for D (5 bases). The V end was cut by 2 bases, the J end by 2 bases, with 8 bases between. The V gene's germline CDR1 is ENHRY and CDR2 SYGVKD. The CDR3 spans 14 residues. The CDR3 loop is CAISERGITDTQYF. The CDR3 nucleotides are TGTGCCATCAGTGAGCGGGGAATCACAGATACGCAGTATTTT.

A few counts support this clonotype. The rearrangement uses TRBV10-3 and TRBJ2-1; 11 nucleotides agree with TRBD2. This CDR3 comprises 16 residues. Germline V lookup: CDR1 ENHRY, CDR2 SYGVKD. Unmatched junction bases numbered 12, after V lost 6 bases and J lost 8 bases. The CDR3 spells CAISDPLSGRADEQFF. The DNA for the CDR3 is TGTGCCATCAGCGACCCGCTTAGCGGGAGGGCCGATGAGCAGTTCTTC.

This chain connects TRBV5-5 to TRBJ2-1; 8 bases map to TRBD2. The CDR3 covers 15 residues. V lost 0 bases, J lost 8 bases, and 7 bases stayed unmatched. Germline V gene sequence: CDR1 SGHKS, CDR2 YYEKEE (reference sequence). The CDR3 reads CASSLAGRANDEQFF. The CDR3 nucleotides read TGTGCCAGCAGCTTGGCCGGGAGGGCCAACGATGAGCAGTTCTTC.

This clonotype was seen at least ten times. The chain's CDR3 is CASSEAGGLDYGYTF. The CDR3 DNA follows: TGTGCCAGCAGTGAAGCGGGGGGGCTCGACTATGGCTACACCTTC. The V call is TRBV6-1, the J call TRBJ1-2; tentative D call: TRBD1 (6 bases). The germline V and J ends were trimmed by 0 bases and 3 bases, with 11 bases remaining between them. Germline values: CDR1 MNHNS, CDR2 SASEGT. The CDR3 loop spans 15 amino acids.

This clonotype was seen a handful of times. The chain uses TRBV9 and TRBJ2-3; D possibly matches TRBD1 or TRBD2 (6 bases each). The germline V gene encodes CDR1 SGDLS and CDR2 YYNGEE. The CDR3 runs to 16 residues. Trimming cost V 0 bases and J 4 bases, with 15 bases left between them. The CDR3 DNA sequence: TGTGCCAGCAGCGTAGGGGGGGCTAGCTCGGCAGATACGCAGTATTTT. This translates into CASSVGGASSADTQYF. Full variable domain (outside the CDR3, taken from reference TRBV9 and TRBJ2-3): DSGVTQTPKHLITATGQRVTLRCSPRSGDLSVYWYQQSLDQGLQFLIQYYNGEERAKGNILERFSAQQFPDLHSELNLSSLELGDSALYFCASSVGGASSADTQYFGPGTRLTVL.

V gene TRBV11-2 combines with J gene TRBJ2-5, with D hard to call. In germline, CDR1 is SGHAT, CDR2 FQNNGV. V lost 1 base and J lost 5, with 11 bases in between. CDR3 size: 14 residues. CDR3 sequence (DNA): TGTGCCAGCAGCTTAGTGCCAGTGGAGGAGACCCAGTACTTC. It specifies CASSLVPVEETQYF.

The table lists this clonotype with many counts. The chain has TRBV5-1 and TRBJ2-7, with 7 bases matching TRBD2. With V trimmed by 0 bases and J by 0 bases, 12 bases remained unmatched. The CDR3 spans 18 residues. Germline-derived CDR1 and CDR2 are SGHRS and YFSETQ. CDR3 nucleotides: TGCGCCAGCAGCTTGGAGTCTTTTGGGAGGGCCCTCTCCTACGAGCAGTACTTC. This gives the protein CASSLESFGRALSYEQYF. Complete variable domain (other parts from reference TRBV5-1 and TRBJ2-7): KAGVTQTPRYLIKTRGQQVTLSCSPISGHRSVSWYQQTPGQGLQFLFEYFSETQRNKGNFPGRFSGRQFSNSRSEMNVSTLELGDSALYLCASSLESFGRALSYEQYFGPGTRLTVT.

The table lists this clonotype with a few counts. J is TRBJ2-3 and V is TRBV5-1; 8 bases are shared with TRBD1. Losses at the gene ends were 5 bases for V and 0 bases for J; bases not matched to a gene: 5. The germline CDR1 and CDR2 sequences are SGHRS and YFSETQ. The length of the CDR3 is 15 residues. The CDR3 DNA follows: TGCGCCAGCAGTTTACAGGGGGTTAGCACAGATACGCAGTATTTT. Encoded protein: CASSLQGVSTDTQYF. The whole variable domain, filled in from reference TRBV5-1 and TRBJ2-3, reads KAGVTQTPRYLIKTRGQQVTLSCSPISGHRSVSWYQQTPGQGLQFLFEYFSETQRNKGNFPGRFSGRQFSNSRSEMNVSTLELGDSALYLCASSLQGVSTDTQYFGPGTRLTVL.

The chain carries TRBV12-3 or TRBV12-4 and TRBJ1-2; a possible D gene is TRBD1 (5 bases). V gave up 3 bases and J gave up 0 bases, with 14 bases separating them. The CDR3 totals 16 residues. CDR3 nucleotide sequence: TGTGCCAGCAGTTTCGATACGGGGCGCTCTAACTATGGCTACACCTTC. This encodes CASSFDTGRSNYGYTF.

This clonotype was counted between two and nine times. V gene TRBV27 combines with J gene TRBJ2-7, with 7 bases fitting TRBD2. The closer fit of TRBJ2-5 to the DNA end suggests the J call may be wrong. There are 16 residues in the CDR3. Germline assignment: CDR1 MNHEY and CDR2 SMNVEV (reference sequence). The CDR3 coding sequence is TGTGCCAGCAGTAGCGCTAGCGGACTCCCAGTGGAGACCCAGTACTTC. Translating gives CASSSASGLPVETQYF.

The chain recombines TRBV9 with TRBJ2-1, with D possibly matching TRBD2 (5 bases). Germline V gene data show CDR1 as SGDLS and CDR2 as YYNGEE. Trimming cost V 0 bases and J 6 bases, with 13 bases left between them. The CDR3 sequence is 15 residues long. The CDR3 loop is CASSVGSGVPNEQFF. CDR3 DNA: TGTGCCAGCAGCGTAGGGTCCGGGGTCCCCAATGAGCAGTTCTTC.

The genes are TRBV12-3 or TRBV12-4 and TRBJ2-1; the match to TRBD2 covers 8 bases. Losses at the gene ends were 6 bases for V and 9 bases for J; bases not matched to a gene: 10. This CDR3 is 14 amino acids long. In DNA form, the CDR3 reads TGTGCCAGCAGACTGGGACTAGGCTCAGGTGAGCAGTTCTTC. As protein: CASRLGLGSGEQFF.

This chain links TRBV29-1 with TRBJ1-1; D uncertain. This CDR3 has 11 amino acids. V lost 5 bases and J 1 base, leaving 5 bases between the germline ends. The germline CDR1 and CDR2 sequences are SQVTM and ANQGSEA. CDR3 sequence: CSVYQNTEAFF. CDR3 DNA: TGCAGCGTTTATCAGAACACTGAAGCTTTCTTT.

The chain joins TRBV30 to TRBJ2-5; 9 nucleotides line up with TRBD1. The CDR3 contains 12 residues. Germline CDR1 and CDR2: GTSNPN and SVGIG (reference sequence). Unmatched junction bases numbered 0, after V lost 5 bases and J lost 2 bases. The CDR3 nucleotides are TGTGCCTGGGACAGGGGGCAAGAGACCCAGTACTTC. This gives the protein CAWDRGQETQYF.

The chain recombines TRBV7-9 with TRBJ2-7; the D is unclear. Germline values: CDR1 SEHNR, CDR2 FQNEAQ (reference sequence). The CDR3 contains 12 residues. V was cut by 4 bases and J by 6 bases, with 10 bases left in between. In nucleotides, the CDR3 is TGTGCCAGCAGCTCGGACCGTGCCGAGCAGTACTTC. Encoded protein: CASSSDRAEQYF.

The chain links TRBV24-1 to TRBJ2-5, with 8 bases fitting TRBD1. The CDR3 length is 15 residues. Per germline, CDR1 KGHDR and CDR2 SFDVKD. V lost 6 bases, J lost 0 bases, and 5 bases stayed unmatched. This CDR3 is CATSLTGENQETQYF. For the CDR3, the DNA is TGTGCCACCAGTCTGACAGGGGAAAACCAAGAGACCCAGTACTTC.

The chain is built from TRBV20-1 and TRBJ2-1; a possible D gene is TRBD2 (5 bases). Trimming pared 1 base from V and 0 bases from J, leaving 13 bases between. The CDR3 covers 16 residues. Looked up from germline, CDR1 is DFQATT and CDR2 is SNEGSKA (reference sequence). The CDR3 loop is CSARGLSGTSYNEQFF. The DNA of the CDR3 is TGCAGTGCTAGAGGGCTGAGCGGCACCTCCTACAATGAGCAGTTCTTC.

This clonotype was picked up a small number of times. The rearrangement joins TRBV20-1 to TRBJ1-2, with 7 nucleotides matching TRBD1. Trimming cost V 2 bases and J 6 bases; bases outside gene matches: 6. The germline V gene encodes CDR1 DFQATT and CDR2 SNEGSKA (reference sequence). The CDR3 has 13 amino acids. CDR3 nucleotides: TGCAGTGCTAGAAGGGACAGCTATAATGGCTACACCTTC. It yields the protein CSARRDSYNGYTF.

V usage is TRBV9 and J usage is TRBJ1-2; D gene uncertain. Germline loops: CDR1 SGDLS, CDR2 YYNGEE. Trimming cost V 0 bases and J 6 bases, with 9 bases left between them. CDR3 size: 13 residues. The CDR3 spells CASSVGSADGYTF. The CDR3 coding sequence is TGTGCCAGCAGCGTAGGTTCGGCGGATGGCTACACCTTC.

This chain uses TRBV29-1 with TRBJ2-4; 9 positions agree with TRBD2. Near its end, the DNA agrees better with TRBJ2-7, so the J call may be wrong. This CDR3 has 14 amino acids. Germline CDR1 and CDR2: SQVTM and ANQGSEA. CDR3 sequence: CSVEGSGTSSEQYF. The CDR3 coding sequence is TGCAGCGTTGAAGGATCCGGGACTAGCTCCGAGCAGTACTTC.

The chain carries TRBV9 and TRBJ2-1, with 10 bases matching TRBD2. Germline trimming cut 4 bases from V and 7 bases from J; bases unmatched to any gene: 14. CDR3 size: 17 residues. Germline CDR1 reads SGDLS; CDR2 reads YYNGEE. CDR3 coding DNA: TGTGCCAGCAGCTTAGGGCCCCTAGCGGGGGCCGGGAATGAGCAGTTCTTC. Translation gives CASSLGPLAGAGNEQFF.